Listed here are 13 T cell receptor beta chains from one sample, sequenced in a study of vaccination and CD4 T cells after COVID-19. Time point noted: late sampling 161 to 241 days after vaccination in three convalescent patients. As to treatment: roughly 10-day PBMC culture with coronavirus spike peptide pools or control peptides (ViraFEST assay). Their antigens are not known. Cultured CD4+ T cell DNA was sequenced using the Oncomine TCR Beta short-read assay. TCRdb ran MiXCR on the PCR reads and lists one entry per CDR3 protein. The sample records nearly 25,000 distinct CDR3 sequences, under 40% being singletons. Sequenced here: CD4+ T cells from blood, cultured in vitro, sampled about 7 months after SARS-CoV-2 vaccination. The receptors derive from a human donor who had recovered from COVID-19.

In this sample, this clonotype turned up a few times. The rearrangement joins TRBV6-1 to TRBJ2-3; 7 positions agree with TRBD1. Germline CDR1 reads MNHNS; CDR2 reads SASEGT. This CDR3 has 16 residues. Losses at the gene ends were 7 bases for V and 4 bases for J; bases not matched to a gene: 14. The CDR3 region is CASTARTGTGPDTQYF. Here the CDR3 DNA reads TGTGCCAGCACCGCACGGACAGGCACAGGGCCAGATACGCAGTATTTT.

The chain links TRBV2 to TRBJ2-3; unclear D gene. The CDR3 is 12 residues long. From germline, CDR1 is SNHLY and CDR2 FYNNEI. Trimming shortened V by 5 bases and J by 5 bases, and 8 bases separated the two germline ends. Here the CDR3 reads CASSTLGDTQYF. DNA for the CDR3: TGTGCCAGCAGTACCCTAGGAGATACGCAGTATTTT.

V gene TRBV11-1 combines with J gene TRBJ2-5, with 10 bases matching TRBD2. Per germline, CDR1 SGHAT and CDR2 FQDESV (reference sequence). V was clipped by 5 bases and J by 2 bases; unmatched bases: 8. The CDR3 is 16 residues long. The chain's CDR3 is CASSPGTSGTQETQYF. The DNA of the CDR3 is TGTGCCAGCAGCCCCGGAACTAGCGGGACTCAAGAGACCCAGTACTTC.

This clonotype was seen more than once but under ten times. The chain has TRBV7-9 and TRBJ1-6, with 7 bases identical to TRBD1. Germline CDR1 and CDR2: SEHNR and FQNEAQ (reference sequence). Germline trimming cut 2 bases from V and 10 bases from J; bases unmatched to any gene: 2. This CDR3 spans 13 amino acids. The CDR3 reads CASSLQGGSPLHF. CDR3 DNA sequence: TGTGCCAGCAGCTTACAGGGGGGGTCACCCCTCCACTTT.

The genes are TRBV6-1 and TRBJ2-7; 9 bases are a match to TRBD1. This CDR3 has 14 amino acids. V lost 6 bases and J lost 2; bases outside the gene matches: 5. The germline CDR1 and CDR2 sequences are MNHNS and SASEGT. The CDR3 bases are TGTGCCAGCAGGTCCGGGACAGGGACCTACGAGCAGTACTTC. As protein: CASRSGTGTYEQYF.

This clonotype was seen a few times. This chain uses TRBV28 with TRBJ2-3; 8 positions agree with TRBD2. The CDR3 is 14 amino acids. Trimming took 7 bases from V and 4 from J; bases not matched to a gene: 7. Germline V lookup: CDR1 MDHEN, CDR2 SYDVKM. The CDR3: CASTNSGSADTQYF. The CDR3 DNA reads as TGTGCCAGCACCAACAGCGGGAGTGCAGATACGCAGTATTTT.

This chain connects TRBV10-3 to TRBJ1-6; D not certain. Trimming cost V 11 bases and J 13 bases, with 21 bases left between them. The CDR3 runs 13 residues. The germline V gene encodes CDR1 ENHRY and CDR2 SYGVKD. This CDR3 is CAGSDGLLSPLHF. The CDR3 nucleotides are TGTGCCGGGTCGGACGGTCTATTATCGCCCCTCCACTTT.

This clonotype has a single count. This rearrangement joins TRBV6-1 to TRBJ2-3, with 8 bases identical to TRBD2. The J segment lost 0 bases and the V segment lost 10 bases, leaving 3 bases of the junction unmatched. This CDR3 comprises 13 residues. The V gene's germline CDR1 is MNHNS and CDR2 SASEGT. The CDR3 sequence is CATRGGSTDTQYF. CDR3 bases: TGTGCCACCCGGGGGGGAAGCACAGATACGCAGTATTTT.

The V gene is TRBV28, the J gene TRBJ1-6, with 10 bases fitting TRBD1. Germline V gene data show CDR1 as MDHEN and CDR2 as SYDVKM. This CDR3 has 16 amino acids. V was pared by 2 bases and J by 6 bases, with 4 bases of the junction left unmatched. CDR3 nucleotides: TGTGCCAGCAGTTTAGGAGGGACAGGGGTTAATTCACCCCTCCACTTT. Its protein is CASSLGGTGVNSPLHF.

In this sample, this clonotype turned up a few times. An end of the junction does not agree with germline; a read error may underlie this. The CDR3: CASSLAPTRDNEQFF. The DNA of the CDR3 is TGTGCTAGCAGCTTAGCGCCGACTAGGGACAATGAGCAGTTCTTC. The chain couples TRBV7-7 to TRBJ2-1, with a possible D match to TRBD2 (6 bases). Germline lookup yields CDR1 SSHAT and CDR2 FNYEAQ (reference sequence). The CDR3 is made up of 15 amino acids.

This clonotype was observed a few times. The rearrangement links TRBV20-1 to TRBJ2-5; D is possibly TRBD1 (5 bases). Germline CDR1 and CDR2: DFQATT and SNEGSKA (reference sequence). The ends were cut back, 3 bases at V and 1 base at J, with 15 bases in the middle. The CDR3 spans 15 residues. This chain's CDR3 is CSARKQDGVQETQYF. The CDR3 DNA reads as TGCAGTGCTAGGAAACAGGACGGAGTCCAAGAGACCCAGTACTTC.

The V call is TRBV6-2 or TRBV6-3, the J call TRBJ2-3; 9 nucleotides match TRBD1. Per germline, CDR1 MNHEY and CDR2 SVGEGT. This CDR3 is 14 amino acids long. V lost 6 bases to trimming and J lost 5 bases; unmatched junction nucleotides: 6. CDR3 in DNA: TGTGCCAGCAGGGGGACAGGGATAGGAGATACGCAGTATTTT. This sequence encodes CASRGTGIGDTQYF.

This clonotype was observed a few times. V and J are TRBV15 and TRBJ2-3; 10 bases align to TRBD1. CDR3 size: 21 residues. V lost 2 bases to trimming and J lost 4 bases; unmatched junction nucleotides: 21. Germline CDR1 is LNHNV and CDR2 is YYDKDF (reference sequence). The CDR3 coding sequence is TGTGCCACCAGCAGATCTACTCCACCCCCCGGGACAGGGGTTAGAGCAGATACGCAGTATTTT. The encoded protein is CATSRSTPPPGTGVRADTQYF. The full variable domain, its missing parts supplied by reference TRBV15 and TRBJ2-3, is DAMVIQNPRYQVTQFGKPVTLSCSQTLNHNVMYWYQQKSSQAPKLLFHYYDKDFNNEADTPDNFQSRRPNTSFCFLDIRSPGLGDTAMYLCATSRSTPPPGTGVRADTQYFGPGTRLTVL.